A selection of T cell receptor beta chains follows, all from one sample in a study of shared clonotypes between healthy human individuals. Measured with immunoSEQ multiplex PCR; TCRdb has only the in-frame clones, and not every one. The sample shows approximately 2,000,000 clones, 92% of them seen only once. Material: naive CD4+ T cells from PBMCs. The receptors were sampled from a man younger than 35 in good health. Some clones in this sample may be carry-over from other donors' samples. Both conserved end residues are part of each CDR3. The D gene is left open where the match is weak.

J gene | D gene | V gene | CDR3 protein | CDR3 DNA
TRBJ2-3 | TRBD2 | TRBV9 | CASGPGLAGLDTQYF | TGTGCCAGCGGCCCGGGACTAGCGGGCTTGGATACGCAGTATTTT
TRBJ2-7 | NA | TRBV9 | CASSPGPIYEQYF | TGTGCCAGCAGTCCGGGACCCATCTACGAGCAGTACTTC
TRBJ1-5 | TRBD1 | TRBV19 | CASSIPGRGHQPQHF | TGTGCCAGTAGTATTCCAGGCAGGGGGCATCAGCCCCAGCATTTT
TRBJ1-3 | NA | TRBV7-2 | CASTRGRASGNTIYF | TGTGCCAGCACCCGGGGCAGAGCCTCTGGAAACACCATATATTTT
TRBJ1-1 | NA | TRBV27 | CASSLGPNTEAFF | TGTGCCAGCAGTTTAGGACCGAACACTGAAGCTTTCTTT
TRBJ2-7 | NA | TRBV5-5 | CASSLTFSISAGGGLYF | TGTGCCAGCAGCTTGACATTCTCGATATCGGCGGGTGGGGGGCTGTACTTC
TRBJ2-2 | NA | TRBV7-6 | CASSLAGTRTGELFF | TGTGCCAGCAGCTTAGCGGGGACCCGCACCGGGGAGCTGTTTTTT
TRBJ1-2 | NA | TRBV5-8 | CASSLGRDYGYTF | TGTGCCAGCAGCTTGGGCCGGGACTATGGCTACACCTTC
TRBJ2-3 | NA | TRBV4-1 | CASSQLLVRTDTQYF | TGCGCCAGCAGCCAATTACTGGTTAGGACCGATACGCAGTATTTT
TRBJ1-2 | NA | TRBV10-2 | CASSELGAGSTRGYTF | TGCGCCAGCAGTGAGTTGGGGGCAGGGAGTACGCGGGGCTACACCTTC